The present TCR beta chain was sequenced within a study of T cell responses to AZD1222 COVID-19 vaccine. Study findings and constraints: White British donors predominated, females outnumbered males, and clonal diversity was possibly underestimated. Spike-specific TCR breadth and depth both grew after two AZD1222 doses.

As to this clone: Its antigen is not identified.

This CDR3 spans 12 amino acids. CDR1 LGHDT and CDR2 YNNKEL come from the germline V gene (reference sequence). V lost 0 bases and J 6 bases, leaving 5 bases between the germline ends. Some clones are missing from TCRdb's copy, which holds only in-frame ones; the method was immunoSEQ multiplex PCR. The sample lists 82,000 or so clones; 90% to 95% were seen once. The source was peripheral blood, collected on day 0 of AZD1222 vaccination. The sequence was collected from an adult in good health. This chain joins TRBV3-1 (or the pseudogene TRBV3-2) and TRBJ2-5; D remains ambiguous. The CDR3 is CASSQDGKTQYF. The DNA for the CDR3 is TGTGCCAGCAGCCAAGATGGTAAGACCCAGTACTTC.